This T cell receptor (beta chain) is from a study of CD8 T cells in Susac syndrome. Roughly 0.5 to 1 ug RNA was reverse transcribed with random hexamers. TCRdb re-derived calls from the immunoSEQ multiplex PCR reads in MiXCR, one entry per CDR3 protein. The data show fewer than 300,000 distinct CDR3 sequences, more than 75% seen once. The sequence was obtained from a human donor with multiple sclerosis. Material: CD8+ T cells from PBMCs.

CDR3 nucleotide sequence: TGCAGCGTTAGGTCCGGGGCGAACACTGAAGCTTTCTTT. As protein: CSVRSGANTEAFF. The V call is TRBV29-1, the J call TRBJ1-1, with D maybe TRBD1 (5 bases). Trimming cost V 5 bases and J 1 base, with 11 bases left between them. Germline CDR1 is SQVTM and CDR2 is ANQGSEA. CDR3 size: 13 residues.